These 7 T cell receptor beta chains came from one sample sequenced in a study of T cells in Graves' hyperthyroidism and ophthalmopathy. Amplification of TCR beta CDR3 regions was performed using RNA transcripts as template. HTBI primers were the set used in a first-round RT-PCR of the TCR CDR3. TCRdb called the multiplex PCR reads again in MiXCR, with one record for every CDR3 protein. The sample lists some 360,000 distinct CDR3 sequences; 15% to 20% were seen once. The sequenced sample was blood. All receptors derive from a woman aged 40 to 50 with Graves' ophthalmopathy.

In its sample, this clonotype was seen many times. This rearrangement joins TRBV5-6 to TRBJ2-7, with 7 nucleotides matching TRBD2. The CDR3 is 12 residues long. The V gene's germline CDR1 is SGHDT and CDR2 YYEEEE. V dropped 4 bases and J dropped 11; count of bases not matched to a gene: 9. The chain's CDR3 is CASSKGLTEEYF. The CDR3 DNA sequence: TGTGCCAGCAGCAAGGGACTAACGGAGGAGTACTTC.

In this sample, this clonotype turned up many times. CDR3 residues: CASSERQGNYGYTF. In nucleotides, the CDR3 is TGTGCCAGCAGTGAACGACAGGGAAACTATGGCTACACCTTC. This chain links TRBV2 with TRBJ1-2; 7 nucleotides agree with TRBD1. CDR3 size: 14 residues. Germline lookup yields CDR1 SNHLY and CDR2 FYNNEI. V lost 2 bases, J lost 2 bases, and 2 bases stayed unmatched.

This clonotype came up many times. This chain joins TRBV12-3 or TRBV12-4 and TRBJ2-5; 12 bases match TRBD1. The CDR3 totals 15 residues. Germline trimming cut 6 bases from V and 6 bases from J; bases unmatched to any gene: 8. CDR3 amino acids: CASRSGTGGLKTQYF. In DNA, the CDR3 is TGTGCCAGCAGGTCCGGGACAGGGGGCTTGAAGACCCAGTACTTC.

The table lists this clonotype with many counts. The CDR3 spells CASSPTSGDHEQYF. In DNA, the CDR3 is TGTGCCAGCAGCCCAACCTCAGGGGACCACGAGCAGTACTTC. This rearrangement joins TRBV7-9 to TRBJ2-7; a possible D gene is TRBD1 (6 bases). Germline CDR1 SEHNR, CDR2 FQNEAQ (reference sequence). The CDR3 has 14 residues. Trimming cost V 5 bases and J 5 bases, with 16 bases left between them. Full variable domain (remainder filled in from reference TRBV7-9 and TRBJ2-7): DTGVSQNPRHKITKRGQNVTFRCDPISEHNRLYWYRQTLGQGPEFLTYFQNEAQLEKSRLLSDRFSAERPKGSFSTLEIQRTEQGDSAMYLCASSPTSGDHEQYFGPGTRLTVT.

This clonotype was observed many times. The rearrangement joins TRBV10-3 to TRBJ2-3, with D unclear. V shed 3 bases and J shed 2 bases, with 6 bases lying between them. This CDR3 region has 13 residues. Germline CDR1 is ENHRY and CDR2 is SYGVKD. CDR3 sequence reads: CAISDVHTDTQYF. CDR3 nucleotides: TGTGCCATCAGTGATGTCCACACAGATACGCAGTATTTT.

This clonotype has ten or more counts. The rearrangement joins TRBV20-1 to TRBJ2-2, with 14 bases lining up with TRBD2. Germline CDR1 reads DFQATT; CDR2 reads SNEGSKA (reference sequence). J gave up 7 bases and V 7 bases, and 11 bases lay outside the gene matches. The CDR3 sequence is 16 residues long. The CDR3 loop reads CSVQTSGRARGGELFF. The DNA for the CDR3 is TGCAGTGTCCAGACTAGCGGGAGGGCCAGAGGCGGGGAGCTGTTTTTT.

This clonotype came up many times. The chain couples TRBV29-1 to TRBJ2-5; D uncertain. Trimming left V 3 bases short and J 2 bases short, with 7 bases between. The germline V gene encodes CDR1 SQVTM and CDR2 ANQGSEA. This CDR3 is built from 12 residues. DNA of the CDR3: TGCAGCGTTGATCAGGATCAAGAGACCCAGTACTTC. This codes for CSVDQDQETQYF.